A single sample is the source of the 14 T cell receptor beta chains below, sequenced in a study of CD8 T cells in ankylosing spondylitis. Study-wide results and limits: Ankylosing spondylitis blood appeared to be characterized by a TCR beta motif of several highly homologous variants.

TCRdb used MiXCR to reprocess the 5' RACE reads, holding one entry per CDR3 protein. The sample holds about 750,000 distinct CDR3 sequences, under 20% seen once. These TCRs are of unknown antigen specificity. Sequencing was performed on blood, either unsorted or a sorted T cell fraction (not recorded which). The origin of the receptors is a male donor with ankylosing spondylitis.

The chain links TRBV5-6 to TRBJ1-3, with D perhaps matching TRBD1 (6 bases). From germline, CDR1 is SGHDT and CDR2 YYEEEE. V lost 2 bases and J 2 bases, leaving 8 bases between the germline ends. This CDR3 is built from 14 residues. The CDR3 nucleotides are TGTGCCAGCAGCTTCCGGACAGCTGGAAACACCATATATTTT. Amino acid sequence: CASSFRTAGNTIYF.

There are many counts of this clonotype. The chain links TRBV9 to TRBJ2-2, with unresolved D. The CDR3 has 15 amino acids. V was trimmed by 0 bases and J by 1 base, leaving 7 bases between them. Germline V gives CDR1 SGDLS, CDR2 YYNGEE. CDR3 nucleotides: TGTGCCAGCAGCGTAGCCCACCAGAACACCGGGGAGCTGTTTTTT. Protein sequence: CASSVAHQNTGELFF.

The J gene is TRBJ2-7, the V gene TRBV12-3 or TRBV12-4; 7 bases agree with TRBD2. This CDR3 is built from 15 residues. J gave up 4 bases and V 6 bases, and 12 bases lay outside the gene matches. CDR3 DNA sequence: TGTGCCAGCAGACCATCTTCCGCGGGAGTTTACGAGCAGTACTTC. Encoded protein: CASRPSSAGVYEQYF.

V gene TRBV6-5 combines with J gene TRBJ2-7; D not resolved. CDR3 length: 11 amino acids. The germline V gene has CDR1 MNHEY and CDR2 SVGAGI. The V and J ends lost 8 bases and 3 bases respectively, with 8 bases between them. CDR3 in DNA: TGTGCCAGCCAAATAGGCTACGAGCAGTACTTC. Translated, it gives CASQIGYEQYF.

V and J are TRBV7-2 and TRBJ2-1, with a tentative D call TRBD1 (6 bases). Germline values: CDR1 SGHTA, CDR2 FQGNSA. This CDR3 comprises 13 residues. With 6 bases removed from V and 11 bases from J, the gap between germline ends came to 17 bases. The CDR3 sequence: CASSPGETLKQFF. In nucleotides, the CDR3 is TGTGCCAGCAGTCCAGGGGAGACCCTTAAGCAGTTCTTC.

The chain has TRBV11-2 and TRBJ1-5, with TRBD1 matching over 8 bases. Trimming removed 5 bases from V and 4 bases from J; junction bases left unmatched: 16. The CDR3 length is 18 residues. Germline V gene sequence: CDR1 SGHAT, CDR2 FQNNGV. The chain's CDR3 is CASSPTGQGAASNQPQHF. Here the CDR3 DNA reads TGTGCCAGCAGCCCAACCGGACAGGGAGCGGCGTCGAATCAGCCCCAGCATTTT.

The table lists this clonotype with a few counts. CDR3 sequence: CATRGGPINQPQHF. In nucleotides, the CDR3 is TGTGCCACCCGTGGGGGGCCCATCAATCAGCCCCAGCATTTT. The chain carries TRBV6-1 and TRBJ1-5; D is possibly TRBD1 (6 bases). CDR1 and CDR2 from the germline V gene are MNHNS and SASEGT. The CDR3 runs to 14 residues. The ends were cut back, 10 bases at V and 3 bases at J, with 16 bases in the middle.

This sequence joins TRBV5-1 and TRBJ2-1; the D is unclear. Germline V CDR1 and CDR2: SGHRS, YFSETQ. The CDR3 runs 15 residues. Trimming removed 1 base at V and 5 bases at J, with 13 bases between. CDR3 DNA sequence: TGCGCCAGCAGCTTGAGCTTGGGGTTAAACAATGAGCAGTTCTTC. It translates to CASSLSLGLNNEQFF.

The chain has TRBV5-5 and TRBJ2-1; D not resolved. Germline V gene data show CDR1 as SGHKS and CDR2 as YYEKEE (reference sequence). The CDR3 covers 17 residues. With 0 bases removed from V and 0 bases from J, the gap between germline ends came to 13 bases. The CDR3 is CASSLARLSSSYNEQFF. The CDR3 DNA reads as TGTGCCAGCAGCTTGGCTAGGCTCTCCAGCTCCTACAATGAGCAGTTCTTC.

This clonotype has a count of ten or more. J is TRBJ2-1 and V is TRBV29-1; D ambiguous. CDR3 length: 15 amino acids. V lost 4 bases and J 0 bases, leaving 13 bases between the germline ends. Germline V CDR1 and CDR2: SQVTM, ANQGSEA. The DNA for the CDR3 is TGCAGCGTTGGGATAGGTCCGAGCTCCTACAATGAGCAGTTCTTC. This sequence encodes CSVGIGPSSYNEQFF.

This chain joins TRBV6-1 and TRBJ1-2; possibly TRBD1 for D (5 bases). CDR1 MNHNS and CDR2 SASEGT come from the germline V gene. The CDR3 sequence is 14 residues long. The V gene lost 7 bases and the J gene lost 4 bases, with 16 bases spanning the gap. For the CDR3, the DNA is TGTGCCAGCACTCCTAGGGGACGGCTCTATGGCTACACCTTC. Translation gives CASTPRGRLYGYTF.

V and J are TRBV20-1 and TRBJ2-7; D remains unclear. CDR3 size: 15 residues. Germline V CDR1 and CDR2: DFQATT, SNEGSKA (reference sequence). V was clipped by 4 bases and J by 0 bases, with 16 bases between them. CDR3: CSANNLRKSSYEQYF. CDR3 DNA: TGCAGTGCTAACAACCTTAGGAAAAGCTCCTACGAGCAGTACTTC.

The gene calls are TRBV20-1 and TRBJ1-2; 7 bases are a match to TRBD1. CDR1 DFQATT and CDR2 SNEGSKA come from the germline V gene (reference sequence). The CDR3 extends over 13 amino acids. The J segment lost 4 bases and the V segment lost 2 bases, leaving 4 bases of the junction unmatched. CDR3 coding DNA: TGCAGTGCTAGACCTACAGGGGTCTATGGCTACACCTTC. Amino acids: CSARPTGVYGYTF.

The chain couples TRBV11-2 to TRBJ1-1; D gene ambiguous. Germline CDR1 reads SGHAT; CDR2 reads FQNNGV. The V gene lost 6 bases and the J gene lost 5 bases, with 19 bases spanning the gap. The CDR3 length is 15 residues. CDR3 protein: CASRLQQPGRTEAFF. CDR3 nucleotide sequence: TGTGCCAGCAGACTACAACAGCCGGGGAGGACTGAAGCTTTCTTT.